A selection of T cell receptor beta chains follows, all from one sample in a study of PD-L1 blockade in urothelial cancer. Some clones are missing from TCRdb's copy, which holds only in-frame ones; the method was immunoSEQ multiplex PCR. The repertoire includes more than 35,000 clones, just under 85% of them detected once, and 13% to 15% sits in the top ten. This specimen was PBMCs, taken around atezolizumab (anti-PD-L1) treatment. The receptors originated from a man aged 80 or over with urothelial cancer. The CDR3 runs from the conserved cysteine through the conserved F or W. Fields, in order: CDR3 length, J gene, D gene, V gene, clone size, CDR3 protein, CDR3 DNA. The D gene is left open where the match is weak. Only part of the rows carry a size: once, few, many, or a class if the clone is expanded.

CDR3 length: 15
J gene: TRBJ2-1
D gene: TRBD2
V gene: TRBV19
clone size: NA
CDR3 protein: CASSIRAGGRNEQFF
CDR3 DNA: TGTGCCAGTAGTATCCGGGCGGGAGGGAGAAATGAGCAGTTCTTC

CDR3 length: 14
J gene: TRBJ2-7
D gene: TRBD1
V gene: TRBV18
clone size: NA
CDR3 protein: CASSPNRGPYEQYF
CDR3 DNA: TGTGCCAGCTCACCGAACAGGGGACCCTACGAGCAGTACTTC

CDR3 length: 18
J gene: TRBJ2-3
D gene: TRBD2
V gene: TRBV28
clone size: NA
CDR3 protein: CASSLLDRGDPSTDTQYF
CDR3 DNA: TGTGCCAGCAGTTTATTGGACCGGGGGGACCCTAGCACAGATACGCAGTATTTT

CDR3 length: 14
J gene: TRBJ1-1
D gene: NA
V gene: TRBV5-4
clone size: once
CDR3 protein: CASSLKGMNTEAFF
CDR3 DNA: TGTGCCAGCAGCTTGAAGGGGATGAACACTGAAGCTTTCTTT

CDR3 length: 15
J gene: TRBJ2-3
D gene: NA
V gene: TRBV6-5
clone size: NA
CDR3 protein: CASTPAASSTDTQYF
CDR3 DNA: TGTGCCAGCACGCCAGCGGCTTCTAGCACAGATACGCAGTATTTT

CDR3 length: 14
J gene: TRBJ2-7
D gene: TRBD1
V gene: TRBV27
clone size: NA
CDR3 protein: CASSKDRDSYEQYF
CDR3 DNA: TGTGCCAGCAGCAAGGACAGGGACTCCTACGAGCAGTACTTC

CDR3 length: 15
J gene: TRBJ1-5
D gene: TRBD1
V gene: TRBV5-6
clone size: NA
CDR3 protein: CASSLRTGWGQPQHF
CDR3 DNA: TGTGCCAGCAGCCTCCGGACAGGGTGGGGTCAGCCCCAGCATTTT

CDR3 length: 14
J gene: TRBJ2-5
D gene: TRBD2
V gene: TRBV11-2
clone size: NA
CDR3 protein: CASSSLAAQETQYF
CDR3 DNA: TGTGCCAGCAGCTCCCTAGCGGCCCAAGAGACCCAGTACTTC

CDR3 length: 12
J gene: TRBJ1-2
D gene: NA
V gene: TRBV29-1
clone size: NA
CDR3 protein: CSVSGKSRGYTF
CDR3 DNA: TGCAGCGTTTCAGGGAAGTCGAGAGGCTACACCTTC

CDR3 length: 14
J gene: TRBJ2-3
D gene: NA
V gene: TRBV18
clone size: NA
CDR3 protein: CASSPGLDGDTQYF
CDR3 DNA: TGTGCCAGCTCACCAGGCCTAGATGGGGATACGCAGTATTTT

CDR3 length: 14
J gene: TRBJ2-7
D gene: TRBD2
V gene: TRBV10-3
clone size: NA
CDR3 protein: CAITQSGRAYEQYF
CDR3 DNA: TGTGCCATCACCCAGTCCGGGAGGGCCTACGAGCAGTACTTC

CDR3 length: 13
J gene: TRBJ2-7
D gene: TRBD1
V gene: TRBV27
clone size: NA
CDR3 protein: CATSRQGVNEQYF
CDR3 DNA: TGTGCCACCTCCCGACAGGGGGTCAACGAGCAGTACTTC

CDR3 length: 13
J gene: TRBJ1-2
D gene: NA
V gene: TRBV30
clone size: NA
CDR3 protein: CAWNPLGGHGYTF
CDR3 DNA: TGTGCCTGGAACCCACTCGGGGGGCACGGCTACACCTTC

CDR3 length: 14
J gene: TRBJ1-2
D gene: NA
V gene: TRBV9
clone size: once
CDR3 protein: CASSVDSSSTGYTF
CDR3 DNA: TGTGCCAGCAGCGTAGATTCTTCGAGCACTGGCTACACCTTC

CDR3 length: 14
J gene: TRBJ1-1
D gene: TRBD1
V gene: TRBV2
clone size: NA
CDR3 protein: CASTIRQGGTEAFF
CDR3 DNA: TGTGCCAGCACAATCCGACAGGGAGGAACTGAAGCTTTCTTT

CDR3 length: 14
J gene: TRBJ1-2
D gene: TRBD1
V gene: TRBV2
clone size: once
CDR3 protein: CASSNFQGAFGYTF
CDR3 DNA: TGTGCCAGCAGTAACTTTCAGGGGGCTTTCGGCTACACCTTC

CDR3 length: 13
J gene: TRBJ2-1
D gene: TRBD2
V gene: TRBV2
clone size: NA
CDR3 protein: CASSGTSGDEQFF
CDR3 DNA: TGTGCCAGCAGCGGGACTAGCGGCGATGAGCAGTTCTTC

CDR3 length: 14
J gene: TRBJ2-5
D gene: TRBD2
V gene: TRBV29-1
clone size: once
CDR3 protein: CSVSRTSGKETQYF
CDR3 DNA: TGCAGCGTCTCAAGGACTAGCGGGAAAGAGACCCAGTACTTC

CDR3 length: 16
J gene: TRBJ1-4
D gene: NA
V gene: TRBV19
clone size: NA
CDR3 protein: CASSISSWEGSEKLFF
CDR3 DNA: TGTGCCAGTAGTATATCCTCGTGGGAGGGGAGTGAAAAACTGTTTTTT

CDR3 length: 16
J gene: TRBJ2-7
D gene: TRBD2
V gene: TRBV5-4
clone size: NA
CDR3 protein: CASSPGLAGNVYEQYF
CDR3 DNA: TGTGCCAGCAGCCCGGGACTAGCGGGCAATGTATACGAGCAGTACTTC

CDR3 length: 13
J gene: TRBJ1-3
D gene: NA
V gene: TRBV7-2
clone size: NA
CDR3 protein: CASTPEVGNTIYF
CDR3 DNA: TGTGCCAGCACCCCCGAGGTTGGAAACACCATATATTTT

CDR3 length: 15
J gene: TRBJ2-6
D gene: NA
V gene: TRBV7-6
clone size: NA
CDR3 protein: CASSNGQRSANVLTF
CDR3 DNA: TGTGCCAGCAGCAATGGACAGCGGAGTGCCAACGTCCTGACTTTC

CDR3 length: 14
J gene: TRBJ1-3
D gene: NA
V gene: TRBV11-2
clone size: NA
CDR3 protein: CASSLGRGRNTIYF
CDR3 DNA: TGTGCCAGCAGCTTGGGAAGGGGGAGAAACACCATATATTTT

CDR3 length: 14
J gene: TRBJ2-2
D gene: NA
V gene: TRBV10-3
clone size: few
CDR3 protein: CAIRGGGPRGELFF
CDR3 DNA: TGTGCCATCAGGGGGGGAGGCCCTCGCGGGGAGCTGTTTTTT

CDR3 length: 14
J gene: TRBJ1-1
D gene: NA
V gene: TRBV28
clone size: NA
CDR3 protein: CASTPGQIGTEAFF
CDR3 DNA: TGTGCCAGCACCCCAGGACAGATAGGGACTGAAGCTTTCTTT

CDR3 length: 13
J gene: TRBJ1-2
D gene: TRBD1
V gene: TRBV5-4
clone size: NA
CDR3 protein: CASSGTGGYGYTF
CDR3 DNA: TGTGCCAGCAGCGGTACAGGGGGCTATGGCTACACCTTC

CDR3 length: 14
J gene: TRBJ2-3
D gene: NA
V gene: TRBV9
clone size: NA
CDR3 protein: CASSVAGESDTQYF
CDR3 DNA: TGTGCCAGCAGCGTAGCGGGAGAGTCAGATACGCAGTATTTT

CDR3 length: 16
J gene: TRBJ1-3
D gene: NA
V gene: TRBV6-6
clone size: NA
CDR3 protein: CASIPSATISGNTIYF
CDR3 DNA: TGTGCCAGCATTCCCAGCGCTACTATCTCTGGAAACACCATATATTTT

CDR3 length: 13
J gene: TRBJ2-3
D gene: NA
V gene: TRBV25-1
clone size: NA
CDR3 protein: CASSESGRDTQYF
CDR3 DNA: TGTGCCAGCAGTGAATCTGGTCGGGATACGCAGTATTTT

CDR3 length: 14
J gene: TRBJ1-1
D gene: NA
V gene: TRBV10-3
clone size: NA
CDR3 protein: CAISGKQGGTEAFF
CDR3 DNA: TGTGCCATCAGTGGGAAACAGGGTGGCACTGAAGCTTTCTTT

CDR3 length: 13
J gene: TRBJ2-1
D gene: TRBD2
V gene: TRBV7-9
clone size: NA
CDR3 protein: CASSSWTSDEQFF
CDR3 DNA: TGTGCCAGCAGCTCTTGGACTAGCGATGAGCAGTTCTTC

CDR3 length: 15
J gene: TRBJ2-7
D gene: TRBD2
V gene: TRBV19
clone size: NA
CDR3 protein: CASSMALAGAYEQYF
CDR3 DNA: TGTGCCAGTAGTATGGCGCTAGCGGGGGCCTACGAGCAGTACTTC

CDR3 length: 14
J gene: TRBJ2-3
D gene: TRBD2
V gene: TRBV19
clone size: once
CDR3 protein: CASSIPGRAATQYF
CDR3 DNA: TGTGCCAGTAGTATACCCGGGAGGGCCGCGACGCAGTATTTT

CDR3 length: 16
J gene: TRBJ2-1
D gene: TRBD2
V gene: TRBV19
clone size: NA
CDR3 protein: CASRPLPSGIGNEQFF
CDR3 DNA: TGTGCCAGTAGGCCTTTACCTAGCGGGATTGGCAATGAGCAGTTCTTC

CDR3 length: 14
J gene: TRBJ2-5
D gene: NA
V gene: TRBV2
clone size: NA
CDR3 protein: CASPRGGVGETQYF
CDR3 DNA: TGTGCCAGCCCAAGAGGAGGGGTTGGAGAGACCCAGTACTTC

CDR3 length: 13
J gene: TRBJ2-7
D gene: NA
V gene: TRBV18
clone size: NA
CDR3 protein: CASSPFREYEQYF
CDR3 DNA: TGTGCCAGCTCACCATTTCGGGAGTACGAGCAGTACTTC

CDR3 length: 15
J gene: TRBJ2-3
D gene: TRBD1
V gene: TRBV10-3
clone size: NA
CDR3 protein: CAIRPRQGAMDTQYF
CDR3 DNA: TGTGCCATCAGACCGAGACAGGGGGCGATGGATACGCAGTATTTT

CDR3 length: 12
J gene: TRBJ1-2
D gene: TRBD1
V gene: TRBV19
clone size: few
CDR3 protein: CASVDRDYGYTF
CDR3 DNA: TGTGCCAGTGTTGACAGGGACTATGGCTACACCTTC

CDR3 length: 12
J gene: TRBJ2-5
D gene: TRBD2
V gene: TRBV5-4
clone size: NA
CDR3 protein: CASGLAQETQYF
CDR3 DNA: TGTGCCAGTGGACTAGCTCAAGAGACCCAGTACTTC

CDR3 length: 14
J gene: TRBJ2-2
D gene: TRBD2
V gene: TRBV5-1
clone size: NA
CDR3 protein: CASTAGLAARELFF
CDR3 DNA: TGCGCCAGCACCGCGGGGCTAGCGGCCCGGGAGCTGTTTTTT

CDR3 length: 13
J gene: TRBJ1-2
D gene: TRBD1
V gene: TRBV28
clone size: NA
CDR3 protein: CASSQGQSYGYTF
CDR3 DNA: TGTGCCAGCAGCCAGGGACAGTCCTATGGCTACACCTTC

CDR3 length: 16
J gene: TRBJ2-5
D gene: TRBD2
V gene: TRBV7-8
clone size: once
CDR3 protein: CASSLAGLAGQETQYF
CDR3 DNA: TGTGCCAGCAGCTTAGCGGGACTAGCGGGCCAAGAGACCCAGTACTTC

CDR3 length: 14
J gene: TRBJ2-1
D gene: NA
V gene: TRBV4-3
clone size: medium-sized
CDR3 protein: CASSQDTPVGSLFF
CDR3 DNA: TGCGCCAGCAGCCAAGATACCCCCGTGGGGAGCCTGTTCTTC

CDR3 length: 15
J gene: TRBJ1-1
D gene: NA
V gene: TRBV5-1
clone size: NA
CDR3 protein: CASSLGRGRDTEAFF
CDR3 DNA: TGCGCCAGCAGCTTAGGCAGGGGTAGGGACACTGAAGCTTTCTTT

CDR3 length: 15
J gene: TRBJ2-7
D gene: TRBD2
V gene: TRBV6-1
clone size: few
CDR3 protein: CASNPSGGAAYEQYF
CDR3 DNA: TGTGCCAGCAACCCAAGCGGGGGAGCGGCCTACGAGCAGTACTTC

CDR3 length: 15
J gene: TRBJ1-5
D gene: TRBD1
V gene: TRBV6-5
clone size: NA
CDR3 protein: CASSSLGQGKKPQHF
CDR3 DNA: TGTGCCAGCAGTTCCCTAGGACAGGGTAAGAAGCCCCAGCATTTT

CDR3 length: 15
J gene: TRBJ2-3
D gene: TRBD2
V gene: TRBV27
clone size: NA
CDR3 protein: CASSLSWGGADTQYF
CDR3 DNA: TGTGCCAGCAGTTTATCGTGGGGGGGAGCAGATACGCAGTATTTT